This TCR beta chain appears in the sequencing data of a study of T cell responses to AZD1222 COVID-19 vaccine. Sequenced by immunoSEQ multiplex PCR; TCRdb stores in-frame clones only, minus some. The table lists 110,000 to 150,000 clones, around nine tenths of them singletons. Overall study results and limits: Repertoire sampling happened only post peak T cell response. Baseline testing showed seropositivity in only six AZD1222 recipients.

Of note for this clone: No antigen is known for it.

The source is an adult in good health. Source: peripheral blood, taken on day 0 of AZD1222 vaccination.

CDR3 sequence reads: CASSPYRAKMNTEAFF. The CDR3 coding sequence is TGTGCCAGCTCACCATACAGGGCAAAAATGAACACTGAAGCTTTCTTT. The chain has TRBV18 and TRBJ1-1; D is perhaps TRBD1 (6 bases). The germline V gene encodes CDR1 KGHSH and CDR2 LQKENI. CDR3 size: 16 residues. Trimming shortened V by 2 bases and J by 0 bases, and 13 bases separated the two germline ends.